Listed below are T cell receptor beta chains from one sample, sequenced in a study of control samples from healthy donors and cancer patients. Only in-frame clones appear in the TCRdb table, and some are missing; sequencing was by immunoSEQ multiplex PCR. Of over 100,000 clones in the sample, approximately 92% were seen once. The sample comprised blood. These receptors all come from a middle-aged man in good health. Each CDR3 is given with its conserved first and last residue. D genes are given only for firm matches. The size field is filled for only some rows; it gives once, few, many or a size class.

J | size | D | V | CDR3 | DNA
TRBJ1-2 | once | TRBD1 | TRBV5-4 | CASSARQGVYGYTF | TGTGCCAGCAGCGCACGACAGGGTGTCTATGGCTACACCTTC
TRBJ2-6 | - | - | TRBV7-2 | CASTRGGSGANVLTF | TGTGCCAGCACCAGAGGGGGCTCTGGGGCCAACGTCCTGACTTTC
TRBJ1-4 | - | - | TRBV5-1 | CASSLDLGGVAEKLFF | TGCGCCAGCAGCTTGGATTTAGGGGGGGTTGCGGAAAAACTGTTTTTT
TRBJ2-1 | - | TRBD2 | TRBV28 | CASSYAGGGINEQFF | TGTGCCAGCAGTTACGCGGGGGGCGGTATAAATGAGCAGTTCTTC
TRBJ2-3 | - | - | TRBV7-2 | CASSLSGRLNTDTQYF | TGTGCCAGCAGCTTAAGTGGGAGACTCAACACAGATACGCAGTATTTT
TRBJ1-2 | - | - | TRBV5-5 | CASSFEAGTMNYGYTF | TGTGCCAGCAGCTTTGAAGCCGGGACTATGAACTATGGCTACACCTTC
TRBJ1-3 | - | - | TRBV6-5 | CASNLENHSGNTIYF | TGTGCCAGCAATTTGGAGAATCACTCTGGAAACACCATATATTTT
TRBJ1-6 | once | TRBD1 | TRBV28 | CASRSNLLGTGGETSYNSPLHF | TGTGCCAGCAGATCTAACTTACTTGGGACAGGGGGCGAGACATCCTATAATTCACCCCTCCACTTT
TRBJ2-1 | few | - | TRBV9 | CASSVGPPYNEQFF | TGTGCCAGCAGCGTAGGTCCCCCATACAATGAGCAGTTCTTC
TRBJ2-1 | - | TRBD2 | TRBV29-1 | CSVWGLAGGITEFF | TGCAGCGTGTGGGGACTAGCGGGGGGAATAACTGAGTTCTTC
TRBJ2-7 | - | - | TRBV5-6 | CASSQTVFEQYF | TGTGCCAGCAGCCAAACGGTTTTCGAGCAGTACTTC
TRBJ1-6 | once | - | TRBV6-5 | CASRGEGFYNSPLHF | TGTGCCAGCAGGGGGGAGGGGTTTTATAATTCACCCCTCCACTTT
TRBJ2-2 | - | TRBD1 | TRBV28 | CASKRTGPNGELFF | TGTGCCAGCAAGAGGACAGGGCCTAACGGGGAGCTGTTTTTT
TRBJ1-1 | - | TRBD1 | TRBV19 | CASSITGGTEAFF | TGTGCCAGTAGTATCACAGGGGGAACTGAAGCTTTCTTT
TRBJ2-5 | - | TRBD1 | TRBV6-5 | CASRYYRGKQETQYF | TGTGCCAGCAGGTACTACAGGGGTAAGCAGGAGACCCAGTACTTC
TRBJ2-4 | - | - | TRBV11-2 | CASSFERPKNIQYF | TGTGCCAGCAGCTTTGAGAGGCCCAAAAACATTCAGTACTTC
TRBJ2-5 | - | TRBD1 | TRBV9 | CASSVGGQGNQETQYF | TGTGCCAGCAGCGTAGGCGGACAGGGGAACCAAGAGACCCAGTACTTC
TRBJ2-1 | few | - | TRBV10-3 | CAMKKGWESYNEQFF | TGTGCCATGAAAAAAGGTTGGGAGTCCTACAATGAGCAGTTCTTC
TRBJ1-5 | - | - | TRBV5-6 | CASSQTGNQPQHF | TGTGCCAGCAGCCAAACAGGCAATCAGCCCCAGCATTTT
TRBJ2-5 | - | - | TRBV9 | CASSVGTSRGQETQYF | TGTGCCAGCAGCGTAGGGACGAGCCGGGGCCAAGAGACCCAGTACTTC
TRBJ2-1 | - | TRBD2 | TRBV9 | CASSVVAGELGEQFF | TGTGCCAGCAGCGTAGTAGCGGGGGAGCTTGGTGAGCAGTTCTTC
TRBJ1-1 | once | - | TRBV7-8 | CASSLVVTGGAFF | TGTGCCAGCAGCTTAGTGGTGACAGGAGGAGCTTTCTTT
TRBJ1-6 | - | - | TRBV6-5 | CASSYSGRNSPLHF | TGTGCCAGCAGTTACTCGGGGAGGAATTCACCCCTCCACTTT
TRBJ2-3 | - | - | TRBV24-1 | CATSDVAGTQYF | TGTGCCACCAGTGATGTCGCCGGTACGCAGTATTTT
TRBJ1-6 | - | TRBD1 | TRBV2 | CASSDRTGGSPLHF | TGTGCCAGCAGTGATCGGACAGGGGGTTCACCCCTCCACTTT
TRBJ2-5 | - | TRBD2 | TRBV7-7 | CASSLRGQETQYF | TGTGCTAGCAGCTTGCGGGGGCAAGAGACCCAGTACTTC
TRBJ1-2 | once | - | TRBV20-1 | CSAGEIYGYTF | TGCAGTGCAGGGGAGATCTATGGCTACACCTTC
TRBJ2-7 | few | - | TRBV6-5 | CASSGEGPEYEQYF | TGTGCCAGCAGCGGCGAAGGGCCCGAATACGAGCAGTACTTC
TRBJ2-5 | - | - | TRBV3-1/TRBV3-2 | CASSHLGLETQYF | TGTGCCAGCAGCCACCTAGGGTTGGAGACCCAGTACTTC
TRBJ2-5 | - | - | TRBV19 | CASRRQSEGTQYF | TGTGCCAGTAGGAGACAGTCGGAGGGGACCCAGTACTTC
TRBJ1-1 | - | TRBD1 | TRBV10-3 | CAISGQGADNTEAFF | TGTGCCATCAGCGGACAGGGGGCTGATAACACTGAAGCTTTCTTT
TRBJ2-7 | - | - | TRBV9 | CASSVGGASWARGEQYF | TGTGCCAGCAGCGTAGGTGGGGCGAGTTGGGCCCGGGGGGAGCAGTACTTC
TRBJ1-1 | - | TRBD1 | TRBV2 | CASSGDRGIAEAFF | TGTGCCAGCAGTGGGGACAGGGGGATCGCTGAAGCTTTCTTT
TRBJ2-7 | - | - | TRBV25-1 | CASSAPPSYEQYF | TGTGCCAGCAGTGCCCCGCCGTCCTACGAGCAGTACTTC
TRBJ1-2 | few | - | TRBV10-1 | CASSESDGYTF | TGCGCCAGCAGTGAGTCGGATGGCTACACCTTC